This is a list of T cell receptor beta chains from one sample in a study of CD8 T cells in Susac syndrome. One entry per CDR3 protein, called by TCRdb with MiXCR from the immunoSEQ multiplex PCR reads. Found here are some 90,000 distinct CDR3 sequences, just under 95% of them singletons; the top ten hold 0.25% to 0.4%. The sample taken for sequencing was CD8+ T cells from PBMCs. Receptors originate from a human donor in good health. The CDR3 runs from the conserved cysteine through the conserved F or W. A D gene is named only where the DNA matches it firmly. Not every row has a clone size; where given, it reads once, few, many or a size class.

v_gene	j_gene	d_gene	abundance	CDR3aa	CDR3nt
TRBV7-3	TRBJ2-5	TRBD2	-	CASSSLGGAGETQYF	TGTGCCAGCAGCTCGCTCGGGGGGGCCGGGGAGACCCAGTACTTC
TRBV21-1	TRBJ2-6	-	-	CASSKVRGYQLTGANVLTF	TGTGCCAGCAGCAAAGTTCGAGGGTATCAACTTACTGGGGCCAACGTCCTGACTTTC
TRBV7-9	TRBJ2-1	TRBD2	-	CASSLEDGTSDNEQFF	TGTGCCAGCAGCTTAGAGGACGGGACTAGCGACAATGAGCAGTTCTTC
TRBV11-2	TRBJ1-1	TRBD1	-	CASSPWGTGLPELEAFF	TGTGCCAGCAGCCCATGGGGGACAGGGCTCCCTGAATTAGAAGCTTTCTTT
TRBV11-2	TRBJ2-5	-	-	CASSLEWGNQETQYF	TGTGCCAGCAGCTTAGAGTGGGGAAACCAAGAGACCCAGTACTTC
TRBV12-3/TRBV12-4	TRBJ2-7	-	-	CASSLWRNEQYF	TGTGCCAGCAGTTTGTGGAGAAACGAGCAGTACTTC
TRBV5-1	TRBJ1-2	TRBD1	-	CASSHDQDRGWGYTF	TGCGCCAGCAGCCATGACCAGGACAGGGGCTGGGGCTACACCTTC
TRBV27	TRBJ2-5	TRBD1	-	CASSSKDRYWTQYF	TGTGCCAGCAGCTCCAAGGACAGGTATTGGACCCAGTACTTC
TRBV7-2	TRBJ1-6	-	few	CASSFRPGLYNSPLHF	TGTGCCAGCAGCTTTCGTCCCGGGCTCTATAATTCACCCCTCCACTTT
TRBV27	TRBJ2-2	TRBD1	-	CASSLSQGAGTGELFF	TGTGCCAGCAGTTTATCACAGGGGGCGGGGACCGGGGAGCTGTTTTTT
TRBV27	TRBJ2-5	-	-	CASSWTQSSGETQYF	TGTGCCAGCAGTTGGACCCAATCGTCGGGAGAGACCCAGTACTTC
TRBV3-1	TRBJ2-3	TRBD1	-	CASSQVKGAEDTQYF	TGTGCCAGCAGCCAAGTCAAGGGGGCTGAAGATACGCAGTATTTT
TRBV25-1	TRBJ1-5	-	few	CASSGGDSNQPQHF	TGTGCCAGCAGTGGGGGGGATAGCAATCAGCCCCAGCATTTT
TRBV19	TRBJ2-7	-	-	CASSIGSPGQHYEQYF	TGTGCCAGTAGTATAGGTTCCCCCGGACAGCACTACGAGCAGTACTTC
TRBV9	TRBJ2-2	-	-	CASSVGNFNTGELFF	TGTGCCAGCAGCGTAGGCAACTTCAACACCGGGGAGCTGTTTTTT
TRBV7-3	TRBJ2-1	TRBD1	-	CASTLPGQGKDEQFF	TGTGCCAGCACCCTCCCGGGACAGGGGAAAGATGAGCAGTTCTTC
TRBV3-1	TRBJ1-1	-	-	CASSQVYSSMNTEAFF	TGTGCCAGCAGCCAAGTTTACAGCTCCATGAACACTGAAGCTTTCTTT
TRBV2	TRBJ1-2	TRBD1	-	CASTKSGTGYGYTF	TGTGCCAGTACTAAATCCGGGACAGGCTATGGCTACACCTTC
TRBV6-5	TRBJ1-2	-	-	CASSYNANYGYTF	TGTGCCAGCAGTTACAACGCTAACTATGGCTACACCTTC
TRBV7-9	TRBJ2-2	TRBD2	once	CASRGLAEDTGELFF	TGTGCCTCGCGGGGTCTAGCGGAAGACACCGGGGAGCTGTTTTTT
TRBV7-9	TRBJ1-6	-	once	CASSLGYSVNSNSPLHF	TGTGCCAGCAGCTTGGGATACTCCGTAAACAGTAATTCACCCCTCCACTTT
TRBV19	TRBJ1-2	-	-	CASSITENYGYTF	TGTGCCAGTAGTATAACAGAGAACTATGGCTACACCTTC
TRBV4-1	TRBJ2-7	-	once	CASSHSDSSYEQYF	TGCGCCAGCAGCCATTCGGACAGCTCCTACGAGCAGTACTTC
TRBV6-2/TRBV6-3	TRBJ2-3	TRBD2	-	CASSFLAGARDTQYF	TGTGCCAGCAGTTTCCTAGCGGGGGCCCGAGATACGCAGTATTTT
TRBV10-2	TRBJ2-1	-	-	CASAMTFWDEQFF	TGCGCCAGCGCAATGACCTTCTGGGATGAGCAGTTCTTC
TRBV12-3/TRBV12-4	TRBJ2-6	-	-	CASQVSSGANVLTF	TGTGCCAGCCAGGTATCTTCTGGGGCCAACGTCCTGACTTTC
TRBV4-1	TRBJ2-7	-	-	CASSQDGSTGNYEQYF	TGCGCCAGCAGCCAAGATGGGTCCACAGGGAACTACGAGCAGTACTTC
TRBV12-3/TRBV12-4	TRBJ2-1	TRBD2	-	CASSVPGLATEQFF	TGTGCCAGCAGTGTCCCGGGACTAGCAACCGAGCAGTTCTTC
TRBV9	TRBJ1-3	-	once	CASSHRNTIYF	TGTGCCAGCAGCCACCGGAACACCATATATTTT
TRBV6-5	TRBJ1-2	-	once	CASSTAGRSGYGYTF	TGTGCCAGCAGTACCGCCGGACGGTCTGGCTATGGCTACACCTTC
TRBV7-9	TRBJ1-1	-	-	CASSTQGTEAFF	TGTGCCAGCAGTACGCAGGGAACTGAAGCTTTCTTT
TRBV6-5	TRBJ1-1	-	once	CASSYSTWGETEAFF	TGTGCCAGCAGTTACTCGACGTGGGGTGAAACTGAAGCTTTCTTT
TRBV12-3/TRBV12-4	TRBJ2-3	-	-	CASTLSGPTDTQYF	TGTGCCAGCACCCTCTCCGGGCCCACAGATACGCAGTATTTT
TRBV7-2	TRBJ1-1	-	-	CASSLGGAAEAFF	TGTGCCAGCAGCTTAGGAGGAGCGGCTGAAGCTTTCTTT
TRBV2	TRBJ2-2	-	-	CASGDTEQNTGELFF	TGTGCCAGCGGAGACACCGAGCAGAACACCGGGGAGCTGTTTTTT